Shown below are 17 T cell receptor beta chains from a single sample sequenced in a study of CD8+CD57+ T cells in acquired aplastic anemia. Researchers used genomic DNA as the template to profile TCR beta VDJ and CDR3. MiXCR, applied by TCRdb to the reads, yields one record per CDR3 protein. The sample yields under 200,000 distinct CDR3 sequences, 60% to 80% seen once. Sequencing involved patients with CD8+CD57+ cell expansion previously shown by flow cytometry. The sample consisted of sorted CD4+, CD8+, or CD8+CD57+ T cells (not recorded which) from PBMCs. These receptors originate from a human donor with aplastic anemia.

The V and J genes are TRBV14 and TRBJ2-5; TRBD2 is a possible D gene (6 bases). The CDR3 is 12 residues long. V lost 4 bases to trimming and J lost 3 bases, with 6 bases between them. Germline V gene lookup returns CDR1 SGHDN and CDR2 FVKESK. The CDR3 region is CASSPGEETQYF. The CDR3 coding sequence is TGTGCCAGCAGCCCGGGGGAAGAGACCCAGTACTTC.

V usage is TRBV2 and J usage is TRBJ2-5, with D maybe TRBD2 (7 bases). Trimming pared 8 bases from V and 0 bases from J, leaving 13 bases between. Germline V gives CDR1 SNHLY, CDR2 FYNNEI. The length of the CDR3 is 14 residues. The CDR3 coding sequence is TGTGCCAGCCAAGGGGGGGTGTACCAAGAGACCCAGTACTTC. This sequence encodes CASQGGVYQETQYF.

This clonotype was found once. V is TRBV7-8 and J is TRBJ2-7; perhaps TRBD1 as D (5 bases). The CDR3 runs 14 residues. The germline gives CDR1 SGHVS, CDR2 FQNEAQ. Trimming removed 9 bases from V and 2 bases from J, with 17 bases in between. The CDR3 sequence is CASRDQGFPYEQYF. CDR3 coding DNA: TGTGCCAGTCGAGACCAGGGCTTCCCCTACGAGCAGTACTTC.

The chain carries TRBV10-3 and TRBJ2-7; D could derive from TRBD1 or TRBD2 (6 bases each). In germline, CDR1 is ENHRY, CDR2 SYGVKD. V was clipped by 9 bases and J by 0 bases, with 9 bases between them. The CDR3 covers 12 residues. CDR3: CAMGGSSYEQYF. For the CDR3, the DNA is TGTGCCATGGGGGGCAGCTCCTACGAGCAGTACTTC.

This clonotype was recorded at least ten times. V gene TRBV12-3 or TRBV12-4 combines with J gene TRBJ2-7; D gene unclear. The length of the CDR3 is 12 residues. V lost 6 bases to trimming and J lost 0 bases, with 6 bases between them. In nucleotides, the CDR3 is TGTGCCAGCAGCACGGGCTCCTACGAGCAGTACTTC. Its translation is CASSTGSYEQYF.

The chain couples TRBV2 to TRBJ1-6; the D is unclear. The CDR3 length is 14 residues. V shed 5 bases and J shed 7 bases, with 12 bases lying between them. The germline V gene has CDR1 SNHLY and CDR2 FYNNEI. The CDR3: CASSSFSWNSPLHF. The CDR3 DNA reads TGTGCCAGCAGTTCCTTCAGTTGGAATTCACCCCTCCACTTT. Combining the CDR3 with reference TRBV2 and TRBJ1-6 gives the whole variable domain EPEVTQTPSHQVTQMGQEVILRCVPISNHLYFYWYRQILGQKVEFLVSFYNNEISEKSEIFDDQFSVERPDGSNFTLKIRSTKLEDSAMYFCASSSFSWNSPLHFGNGTRLTVT.

The sample holds a few counts of this clonotype. The rearrangement joins TRBV7-9 to TRBJ2-5, with unresolved D. Germline loops: CDR1 SEHNR, CDR2 FQNEAQ (reference sequence). The CDR3 has 12 residues. V lost 0 bases, J lost 5 bases, and 4 bases lay in between. CDR3 in amino acids: CASSLASETQYF. Here the CDR3 DNA reads TGTGCCAGCAGCTTAGCCTCGGAGACCCAGTACTTC.

This clonotype counts as medium-sized (0.01 to 0.1%). The rearrangement links TRBV20-1 to TRBJ2-7; 9 nucleotides agree with TRBD1. The CDR3 has 13 residues. J lost 3 bases, V lost 4 bases, and 4 bases had no gene match. Germline CDR1 reads DFQATT; CDR2 reads SNEGSKA (reference sequence). This chain's CDR3 is CSAKDRGDYEQYF. DNA of the CDR3: TGCAGTGCTAAGGACAGGGGTGACTACGAGCAGTACTTC.

Points on this clonotype: The junction and the germline gene differ at one end; a read error may be behind it. V usage is TRBV10-3 and J usage is TRBJ2-7; 7 nucleotides line up with TRBD1. The CDR3 spans 15 residues. Germline V gene lookup returns CDR1 ENHRY and CDR2 SYGVKD. The CDR3 spells CASSYWTGEPYEQYF. The CDR3 DNA sequence: TGTGCCAGCAGTTACTGGACAGGCGAACCCTACGAGCAGTACTTC.

CDR3 sequence: CSARKQTPPLHF. The CDR3 nucleotides read TGCAGTGCACGAAAGCAGACTCCACCCCTCCACTTT. The J gene is TRBJ1-6, the V gene TRBV20-1, with D unresolved. Trimming shortened V by 6 bases and J by 11 bases, and 14 bases separated the two germline ends. The CDR3 contains 12 residues. Germline assignment: CDR1 DFQATT and CDR2 SNEGSKA (reference sequence).

The genes are TRBV12-3 or TRBV12-4 and TRBJ1-5; D is possibly TRBD1 (5 bases). Trimming left V 3 bases short and J 0 bases short, with 15 bases between. The CDR3 contains 17 residues. The CDR3 DNA sequence: TGTGCCAGCAGTTTCGACGACAGCCTCTATAGCAATCAGCCCCAGCATTTT. Translation gives CASSFDDSLYSNQPQHF.

Points on this clonotype: At one end, the junction sequence differs from germline, possibly due to a read error. The CDR3: CATSGGSGNQPQHF. The CDR3 DNA follows: TGTGCCACCAGTGGGGGCTCGGGCAATCAGCCCCAGCATTTT. V and J are TRBV27 and TRBJ1-5, with D maybe TRBD1 (6 bases). Looked up from germline, CDR1 is MNHEY and CDR2 is SMNVEV (reference sequence). There are 14 residues in the CDR3.

This clonotype has more than one count but fewer than ten. The chain is built from TRBV7-8 and TRBJ1-2; 8 bases line up with TRBD1. This CDR3 comprises 14 residues. V shed 2 bases and J 3 bases; nucleotides not matched to a gene: 2. Germline CDR1 and CDR2: SGHVS and FQNEAQ. The chain's CDR3 is CASSLRQGYYGYTF. As DNA, the CDR3 is TGTGCCAGCAGCTTACGACAGGGGTACTATGGCTACACCTTC.

The chain carries TRBV24-1 and TRBJ2-1; TRBD1 matches 9 bases. V shed 2 bases and J 7 bases; nucleotides not matched to a gene: 5. From germline, CDR1 is KGHDR and CDR2 SFDVKD. The CDR3 spans 15 residues. CDR3 nucleotide sequence: TGTGCCACCAGTGATTACGGGACAGGGAAGAATGAGCAGTTCTTC. Its protein product is CATSDYGTGKNEQFF.

CDR3 loop: CKQGRSSEQYF. The CDR3 DNA is TGTAAACAGGGGAGGTCTTCCGAGCAGTACTTC. The chain combines TRBV7-3 with TRBJ2-7, with TRBD1 as a possible D gene (7 bases). CDR1 and CDR2 (germline): SGHTA, FQGTGA. The CDR3 is 11 residues long.

This clonotype turned up a few times. V gene TRBV20-1 combines with J gene TRBJ2-3, with a tentative D call TRBD2 (6 bases). The CDR3 contains 13 residues. Trimming took 3 bases from V and 5 from J, leaving 12 bases between them. The germline V gene has CDR1 DFQATT and CDR2 SNEGSKA (reference sequence). The CDR3 region is CSARGGFEDTQYF. CDR3 sequence (DNA): TGCAGTGCTAGGGGGGGATTCGAAGATACGCAGTATTTT.

The chain combines TRBV15 with TRBJ2-3; weak D call: TRBD2 (5 bases). This CDR3 has 17 amino acids. The V gene's germline CDR1 is LNHNV and CDR2 YYDKDF (reference sequence). Trimming pared 0 bases from V and 2 bases from J, leaving 15 bases between. In nucleotides, the CDR3 is TGTGCCACCAGCAGAGATAGAGTTCTAGCACACACAGATACGCAGTATTTT. Protein sequence: CATSRDRVLAHTDTQYF.